This T cell receptor (beta chain) was retrieved from a study of cytomegalovirus exposure and HLA in healthy donors (dated by TCRdb to the late 2010s). Context from the whole study: An earlier analysis of roughly 500 of the donors reported 250 to 350 Gb of sequence data and some 100 million unique TCR beta sequences from 150 million to 200 million T cells. An early release that covered about 600 HLA-typed donors contained approximately 290 gigabases of sequencing data and about 84 million unique TCR sequences. Among the roughly 400 genotyped donors, about 85% belonged to the genetic ancestry cluster associated with self-reported Caucasian donors. The study was designed to test whether signatures of past pathogen exposure could be identified by cataloging public T cell receptors. The study profiled the T cell repertoires of under 700 subjects by immunosequencing and related them to cytomegalovirus serostatus. Besides the first cohort of approximately 710 subjects, a separate validation cohort made up of 120 different subjects was used. The study combined high-throughput TCR immunosequencing, statistical association of individual TCRs with disease status, and machine learning to predict cytomegalovirus infection status. A later analysis re-analyzed previously published TCR beta repertoires from about 600 donors and added high-resolution HLA genotyping to study TCR occurrence patterns. Rather than using new phenotypic data, the later analysis identified candidate immune exposures from TCR beta sequences and from how often those sequences occurred across donors. An earlier analysis of approximately 640 of the donors applied high-throughput TCR beta sequencing to assess whether each TCR beta V gene segment acted as functional or pseudogenic. Donor age, sex, ethnicity and CMV serostatus were compiled alongside the repertoire data. Genome-wide SNP genotypes for about 65% of the 666 donors were used in a later genetic analysis, which treated that subset as a discovery cohort. Every repertoire in the discovery cohort had been generated on one and the same sequencing platform. HLA typing covered class I and class II loci at four-digit resolution. Typing coverage differed by locus: A, B, C, DRB1 and DQB1 were typed in roughly 620-630 donors, DQA1 in 522, DPA1 in around 600, and DPB1 in approximately 450. Four to six DR-DQ haplotypes were handled as single units for association and clustering, since linkage in the cohort was strong. Across around 400 genotyped donors of the cohort, an average of about 240,000 unique TCR beta nucleotide sequences per donor were sequenced, and around 20% of those sequences were non-productive. The paper's findings and limits, for the study overall: This cohort had only TCR beta chains sequenced, and the lack of alpha or paired-chain data limited which features could be detected. CMV serostatus was the only immune exposure information available for the cohort. A group of highly shared sequence variants was considered likely to be a technical artifact of the sequencing pipeline. A further reported finding was that TCR beta sequences accurately predicted the HLA-A and HLA-B alleles for most subjects in the first cohort. Three of the identified cytomegalovirus-associated TCR beta chains were confirmed in vitro to be specific for cytomegalovirus antigens. Several of the top co-occurrence clusters appeared to be linked to parvovirus B19, influenza, CMV and Epstein-Barr virus, according to a later analysis. Broadly in line with IMGT annotations, most TCR beta V segments showed up in productive rearrangements about 87% or about 30% of the time in an earlier analysis of roughly 590 of the donors. In a later analysis, HLA-associated TCR beta chains were found to be more clonally expanded and to have lower generation probabilities than equally common non-associated chains. Because HLA typing was unavailable for some donors at each locus, only the typed subset was used in association tests. The classifier was reported to diagnose cytomegalovirus status with high specificity and sensitivity in both the original and validation cohorts. Linkage disequilibrium might explain the correlated functional status among segregating V segments, but an unknown experimental factor could not be excluded. The study gave a list of 150 to 200 TCR beta chains associated with cytomegalovirus. It was suggested by the authors that the approach could potentially be generalized to other disease states and immunological phenotypes. A later genetic analysis reported fewer N-insertions in productive TCRs among donors in an Asian-associated ancestry cluster than the approximately 670-donor mean. Because counts were too low, some 16 rarely observed V segments, including chromosome 9 orphons, were excluded from the earlier analysis of fewer than 650 of the donors. When HLA alleles, especially DR and DQ, strongly co-occurred, attributing TCR associations to individual alleles was difficult. A later genetic analysis associated a missense DCLRE1C variant with V-gene and J-gene trimming of TCR beta chains, and an independent cohort replicated the association. In a later analysis, TCR association rates were found to vary across HLA loci, with the most associated TCRs seen for DRB1 alleles and the fewest for HLA-C alleles. Sequencing depth was assumed to be roughly uniform across donors in the presence/absence analyses, though that assumption may not hold. Some IMGT-functional V segments, including TRBV6-2 and TRBV6-3, could not be distinguished by the 87-base-pair reads and were therefore excluded. A later analysis associated 16,951 TCR beta sequences with specific HLA alleles at a false discovery rate of 0.05. In a later analysis, most CMV-associated TCR beta chains were found to appear HLA-restricted, with HLA associations seemingly driven largely by CMV exposure. Across donors, most TCR sequences were observed very rarely, whereas some public TCRs were present in many individuals.

In total, roughly 670 healthy bone marrow donors made up the cohort. At the time of sampling, every cohort member was nominally healthy, though immune exposures that went unrecorded were likely present. The donor was CMV seropositive and belonged to the group of 250 to 300 seropositive cohort members. Each donor provided a peripheral blood sample, and peripheral blood mononuclear cells were used for TCR beta sequencing. The Qiagen DNeasy Blood Extraction Kit was used to extract genomic DNA from the blood cell samples. The CDR3, cysteine through phenylalanine, is 11 amino acids long. The retained sequence is limited to the CDR3, 33 bases, with the frame set at the first base. CDR1 and CDR2 are read off the germline V gene as SQVTM and ANQGSEA. The trim is 7 bases for V and 8 bases for J, with a gap of 11 bases between the germline ends. Libraries came from the immunoSEQ multiplex PCR assay. The multiplex PCR relied on a mix of 60 forward primers for TCR Vbeta segments and 13 reverse primers for TCR Jbeta segments. A multiplex PCR assay on genomic DNA amplified the CDR3 region of rearranged TCR beta genes. The amplified TCR beta libraries were sequenced on the Illumina HiSeq System as 87-base-pair reads. Concerning the study's data processing: A later analysis tallied around 82 million unique TCR beta chains across the 666 repertoires, and approximately 11 million of those chains were shared by two or more donors. Raw reads were error-corrected and collapsed into unique sequences with a nearest-neighbor algorithm that merged closely related sequences to remove PCR and sequencing errors. To assign V, D and J gene segments, CDR3 sequences were aligned to IMGT reference sequences. For a sequence to be retained, a match of at least six nucleotides to both a V gene segment and a J gene segment was required. Rearrangements were called productive when the CDR3 lacked stop codons and stayed in frame with V and J; all others were non-productive. Following IMGT convention, CDR3 was defined as the stretch from the second conserved V-encoded cysteine to the conserved J-encoded phenylalanine. Sequences without an unambiguous match to a single V gene segment were excluded from the earlier analysis of several hundred of the donors. In an earlier analysis of a few hundred of the donors, V segments were called functional above 56.7% productive rearrangements and were called segregating when the between-donor standard deviation exceeded 5%. A statistical classification framework was built for diagnosing cytomegalovirus status from the catalog of TCR beta chain sequences. A later analysis assigned V and J genes by comparing TCR nucleotide sequences with IMGT/GENE-DB human TR gene sequences. The TCRdist pipeline was used in a later analysis to assign CDR3 sequences and most-parsimonious VDJ recombination scenarios. A later analysis defined each TCR beta chain by its CDR3 amino acid sequence plus V-gene family, and excluded reads lacking a unique V-gene family. As a way to deal with suspected cross-contamination and a sequencing artifact, a later analysis dropped hundreds of nucleotide sequences that were highly shared and had low generation probability. In a later analysis, a clonal expansion index was calculated for each public chain from normalized within-repertoire ranks of inferred template counts. In a later analysis, generation probabilities were computed using a VDJ recombination model fitted to out-of-frame rearrangements, and the results were checked against IGoR. A later analysis scored TCR-TCR, TCR-HLA and TCR-CMV co-occurrence with hypergeometric tests, applying a repertoire-size bias correction to TCR pairs. In a later analysis, false discovery rates were estimated by permuting HLA or CMV assignments 20 times. A later analysis grouped co-occurring TCRs with DBSCAN, adding TCRdist sequence similarity when clustering within HLA-allele-positive subsets. Co-occurrence clustering excluded repertoires with fewer than 30,000 or more than 120,000 public chains, plus five with anomalous nucleotide sharing. The clones in this table, taken by TCRdb from immuneACCESS, are in-frame only. Not every clone is retained; where verified, under half of the shortfall comes from an unresolved V gene, and the cause of the rest is unknown. Clonal size and the V and J genes are those of that table, whereas D and trimming came from the DNA. The sample table holds more than 150,000 clones, of which about three quarters were seen once. Under 9% of the sample goes to the ten largest clones.

A word on this clone: Its antigen target is currently unknown. One base away there is no much larger clone; base qualities are not given.

The V and J segments used are TRBV29-1 and TRBJ1-4; tentative D gene TRBD1, with 5 bases matching. Sample: PBMCs. The TCR sequence derives from a woman aged 40-49 years in good health and CMV-seropositive. The CDR3 protein: CSAPWGEKLFF. The sequenced DNA: TGCAGCGCCCCCTGGGGCGAAAAACTGTTTTTT.